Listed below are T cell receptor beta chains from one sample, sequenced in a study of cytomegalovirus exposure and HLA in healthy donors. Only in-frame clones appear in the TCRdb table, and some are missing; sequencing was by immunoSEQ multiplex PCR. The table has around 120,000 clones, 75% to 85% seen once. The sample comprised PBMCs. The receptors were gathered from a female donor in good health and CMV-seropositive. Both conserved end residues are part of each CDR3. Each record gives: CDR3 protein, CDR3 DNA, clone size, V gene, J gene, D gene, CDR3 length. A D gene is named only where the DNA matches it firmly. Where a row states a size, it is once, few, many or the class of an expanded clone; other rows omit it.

CDR3: CASTAGGSTDTQYF
DNA: TGTGCCAGCACAGCGGGGGGAAGCACAGATACGCAGTATTTT
size: -
V: TRBV10-3
J: TRBJ2-3
D: TRBD2
length: 14

CDR3: CASSLIDRDPYNEQFF
DNA: TGTGCCAGCAGTTTAATCGACAGGGATCCCTACAATGAGCAGTTCTTC
size: -
V: TRBV27
J: TRBJ2-1
D: TRBD1
length: 16

CDR3: CASRRDSSYEQYF
DNA: TGTGCCAGCAGAAGAGACAGCTCCTACGAGCAGTACTTC
size: -
V: TRBV25-1
J: TRBJ2-7
D: -
length: 13

CDR3: CASGFQVAQNTEAFF
DNA: TGTGCTAGTGGTTTTCAGGTGGCCCAGAACACTGAAGCTTTCTTT
size: -
V: TRBV12-5
J: TRBJ1-1
D: -
length: 15

CDR3: CASSLTGANTEAFF
DNA: TGTGCCAGCAGCTTAACGGGAGCGAACACTGAAGCTTTCTTT
size: -
V: TRBV7-3
J: TRBJ1-1
D: -
length: 14

CDR3: CSVETGGSAEAFF
DNA: TGCAGCGTTGAAACAGGGGGTTCGGCTGAAGCTTTCTTT
size: -
V: TRBV29-1
J: TRBJ1-1
D: TRBD1
length: 13

CDR3: CAISDYGRGAEAFF
DNA: TGTGCCATCAGTGATTACGGCAGGGGCGCTGAAGCTTTCTTT
size: -
V: TRBV10-3
J: TRBJ1-1
D: -
length: 14

CDR3: CATTGTEVYNEQFF
DNA: TGTGCCACCACCGGGACAGAGGTTTACAATGAGCAGTTCTTC
size: -
V: TRBV10-3
J: TRBJ2-1
D: TRBD1
length: 14

CDR3: CASSLAGTGGNSPLHF
DNA: TGTGCCAGCAGCTTAGCCGGGACAGGGGGGAATTCACCCCTCCACTTT
size: -
V: TRBV7-8
J: TRBJ1-6
D: TRBD1
length: 16

CDR3: CASSFLAATYEQYF
DNA: TGTGCCAGCAGCTTTCTAGCGGCGACCTACGAGCAGTACTTC
size: -
V: TRBV7-2
J: TRBJ2-7
D: TRBD2
length: 14

CDR3: CASSFGGTAFF
DNA: TGTGCCAGCAGCTTCGGCGGGACGGCTTTCTTT
size: few
V: TRBV5-4
J: TRBJ1-1
D: -
length: 11

CDR3: CASSLFYGGGSRNEQFF
DNA: TGTGCCAGCAGCTTGTTTTACGGCGGGGGGAGCCGCAATGAGCAGTTCTTC
size: -
V: TRBV5-4
J: TRBJ2-1
D: TRBD2
length: 17

CDR3: CARSLAQILGTALDEQYF
DNA: TGTGCCAGAAGCTTAGCTCAAATTTTGGGGACAGCTCTCGACGAGCAGTACTTC
size: -
V: TRBV7-5
J: TRBJ2-7
D: -
length: 18

CDR3: CAAKNTGQGYNSPLHF
DNA: TGTGCCGCCAAAAACACAGGACAGGGCTATAATTCACCCCTCCACTTT
size: -
V: TRBV28
J: TRBJ1-6
D: TRBD1
length: 16

CDR3: CASRRGEDSDSEQYF
DNA: TGTGCCAGCAGACGAGGAGAGGACAGTGACTCCGAGCAGTACTTC
size: once
V: TRBV2
J: TRBJ2-7
D: -
length: 15

CDR3: CSVGTGVWGTEAFF
DNA: TGCAGCGTGGGGACAGGGGTTTGGGGCACTGAAGCTTTCTTT
size: once
V: TRBV29-1
J: TRBJ1-1
D: TRBD1
length: 14

CDR3: CASSPWRLASNTGELFF
DNA: TGTGCCAGCAGCCCATGGAGACTAGCGTCTAACACCGGGGAGCTGTTTTTT
size: once
V: TRBV11-2
J: TRBJ2-2
D: TRBD2
length: 17

CDR3: CAISESRGATGELFF
DNA: TGTGCCATCAGTGAGTCGCGGGGGGCCACCGGGGAGCTGTTTTTT
size: -
V: TRBV10-3
J: TRBJ2-2
D: TRBD2
length: 15

CDR3: CASRSPQGPQETQYF
DNA: TGTGCCAGCAGATCACCCCAGGGCCCCCAAGAGACCCAGTACTTC
size: -
V: TRBV5-4
J: TRBJ2-5
D: -
length: 15

CDR3: CASSIGAARTDTQYF
DNA: TGTGCCAGTAGTATAGGTGCGGCCCGCACAGATACGCAGTATTTT
size: once
V: TRBV19
J: TRBJ2-3
D: -
length: 15

CDR3: CASSLVPGGDSPLHF
DNA: TGCGCCAGCAGCTTGGTCCCAGGGGGCGACTCACCCCTCCACTTT
size: few
V: TRBV5-1
J: TRBJ1-6
D: TRBD1
length: 15

CDR3: CASSLARVNYGYTF
DNA: TGTGCCAGCAGCTTAGCCAGGGTTAACTATGGCTACACCTTC
size: -
V: TRBV11-2
J: TRBJ1-2
D: -
length: 14

CDR3: CASSPPVQSQIYTF
DNA: TGTGCCAGCTCACCACCGGTACAGTCCCAGATATACACCTTC
size: -
V: TRBV18
J: TRBJ1-2
D: -
length: 14

CDR3: CAISWTTNNSPLHF
DNA: TGTGCCATCAGCTGGACAACGAATAATTCACCCCTCCACTTT
size: -
V: TRBV10-3
J: TRBJ1-6
D: -
length: 14

CDR3: CASSHGDQPQHF
DNA: TGCGCCAGCAGCCATGGAGATCAGCCCCAGCATTTT
size: -
V: TRBV4-3
J: TRBJ1-5
D: -
length: 12

CDR3: CASSFLATGELFF
DNA: TGTGCCAGCAGCTTTTTAGCGACCGGGGAGCTGTTTTTT
size: -
V: TRBV5-6
J: TRBJ2-2
D: -
length: 13